This T cell receptor (beta chain) was recovered during a study of neurological immune-mediated disorders (dated 2019 in TCRdb). With regard to the full study: Among the roughly 34 multiple sclerosis patients, relapsing-remitting MS was present in some 31 and secondary progressive MS was present in 3. Longitudinal samples, technical triplicates and paired sorted CD4+ and CD8+ T-cell subsets, alongside PBMC samples, were included among the approximately 98 TCR-beta libraries. Of the roughly 68 subjects in the cohort, some 15 were HAM/TSP patients, some 35 were multiple sclerosis patients, and some 20 were healthy controls. Peripheral blood TCR-beta repertoires from HTLV-I-associated myelopathy (HAM/TSP) patients, multiple sclerosis patients and healthy controls were compared by UMI-based sequencing. Study-level results and caveats: The highest TCR clonal expansion was observed in HAM/TSP patients, whereas the lowest was observed in MS patients, even when compared with healthy controls. Expanded clones from different subjects shared no identical CDR3 amino acid sequences, which suggests that TCR-beta repertoires were private in all groups. In a phylogenetic analysis, the repertoires of 18 out of 34 MS patients fell into a single cluster of related CDR3 sequences, pointing to a possible signature at the repertoire level. The MS cluster showed no association with clinical or MRI features, and the authors stated that larger cohorts are needed.

cDNA synthesis used template-switch 5'RACE with a primer carrying a 10-nucleotide random unique molecular identifier tagging each TCR transcript. Over 170 million TCR-beta sequences, covering 15-18 subjects, were produced in each sequencing run. Total RNA was extracted with the RNeasy kit. TCR-beta VDJ regions were amplified with primers for the TCR constant region and the 5'RACE anchor, using the KAPA Real-time Library Amplification kit. Sample indexes and Illumina adaptors were added in a first PCR, and a second PCR then increased library yield. After Ampure bead purification, the roughly 650 bp TCR product was size-selected on a 2% E-gel SizeSelection system. Before pooling, libraries had their quality checked on a Bioanalyzer, their concentration measured with Qubit, and their quantity determined with the Kapa Library Quantification kit. Libraries were sequenced paired-end 2 x 150 bp on an Illumina HiSeq 2500. To increase sequence diversity, roughly 24-31% phiX was spiked into each library pool. Regarding the original processing steps: The UMI-based MiGEC pipeline processed quality-filtered reads and removed over 80% of raw TCR sequences during error correction. IMGT germline references were used for aligning VDJ genes, and each clonotype was defined as a unique CDR3 amino acid sequence together with its V-J genes. VDJtools evaluated clonal expansion, Shannon diversity and CDR3 relatedness (CalcPairwiseDistances, ClusterSamples); CLCbio workbench built phylogenetic trees. Expanded clones were defined as having at least 8 unique UMIs, based on coefficient-of-variation modelling across technical triplicates. TCRdb applied fastp at Q25 and MiXCR to the public reads, then kept only in-frame beta chains. Rows with one shared CDR3 protein collapse into an entry with the most common genes and DNA. Here the V and J calls rest on TCRdb's processing, not on the authors' analysis. The table for this sample lists under 60,000 distinct CDR3 sequences; approximately 3.3% of them were counted only once. The ten largest account for 5.5% to 6% of the sample.

For this clonotype: Its antigen remains undetermined. Per-base qualities were not stored, and no clone one base away is much larger.

CDR1 and CDR2 are read off the germline V gene (reference sequence) as LNHDA and SQIVND. V is pared back by 7 bases and J by 3 bases, with 10 bases lying between the germline termini. From its cysteine to its phenylalanine, the CDR3 spans 13 amino acids. Only the CDR3 portion is preserved as DNA: 39 bases, with reading frame beginning at the first base. Unsorted PBMC libraries were generated from 2 million PBMCs stored in RNAlater at -80 °C until RNA extraction. Multiple sclerosis patients were enrolled in a US clinical protocol under which disease progression was evaluated by magnetic resonance imaging. Peripheral blood was subjected to Ficoll-Hypaque density gradient centrifugation to isolate PBMCs, which were then cryopreserved in liquid nitrogen.

The source material was PBMCs. The chain uses TRBV19 and TRBJ1-5; TRBD1 is a possible D gene, resting on 5 matching bases. The sequence came from a man aged 35-49 years with multiple sclerosis. The CDR3 reads as follows: CASNGQANQPQHF. The DNA sequence reads TGTGCCAGTAACGGACAAGCCAATCAGCCCCAGCATTTT.